This entry lists 26 T cell receptor beta chains sequenced from one sample in a study of T cells expressing NK-cell markers. TCRdb re-called the 5' RACE reads, yielding one record per CDR3 amino acid sequence without DNA. Listed are under 600,000 distinct CDR3 sequences; around 1.4% falls within the top ten. Specimen: blood T cells: a sorted CD56 or NKG2C T cell subset, CD4+ or CD8+ T cells, or bulk PBMC T cells (not recorded which). The receptors derive from a woman aged 45-65 years in good health.

This chain connects TRBV24-1 to TRBJ2-1; the D call from TCRdb, TRBD1, cannot be confirmed without DNA. This CDR3 has 13 residues. The germline V gene encodes CDR1 KGHDR and CDR2 SFDVKD. This chain's CDR3 is CATSRELAREQFF.

The V call is TRBV6-5, the J call TRBJ2-3; the TRBD1 assignment by TCRdb is unverifiable without DNA. The length of the CDR3 is 14 residues. Germline assignment: CDR1 MNHEY and CDR2 SVGAGI. CDR3 residues: CASRGLSGTDTQYF.

The gene calls are TRBV20-1 and TRBJ2-1; TCRdb gives TRBD2 as the D gene, but with no DNA this cannot be confirmed. The CDR3 spans 14 residues. Looked up from germline, CDR1 is DFQATT and CDR2 is SNEGSKA (reference sequence). CDR3 sequence: CSAPSTGSYNEQFF.

This chain joins TRBV5-1 and TRBJ2-2; there is no DNA to check the TCRdb D call of TRBD1. CDR1 SGHRS and CDR2 YFSETQ come from the germline V gene. This CDR3 region has 18 residues. CDR3 loop: CASSLLPGRGGPTGELFF. The whole variable domain, remainder taken from reference TRBV5-1 and TRBJ2-2, is KAGVTQTPRYLIKTRGQQVTLSCSPISGHRSVSWYQQTPGQGLQFLFEYFSETQRNKGNFPGRFSGRQFSNSRSEMNVSTLELGDSALYLCASSLLPGRGGPTGELFFGEGSRLTVL.

V and J are TRBV3-1 and TRBJ2-3; the D gene TCRdb calls, TRBD1, cannot be checked with no DNA. The CDR3 is 17 residues long. CDR1 is LGHDT, CDR2 YNNKEL, per germline (reference sequence). This CDR3 reads CASSPSSGTGYTDTQYF.

Here the CDR3 reads CASSRGSGRSVDTGELFF. V usage is TRBV9 and J usage is TRBJ2-2; TCRdb designates TRBD2, a call that cannot be tested without DNA. The CDR3 loop spans 18 amino acids. Germline lookup yields CDR1 SGDLS and CDR2 YYNGEE.

V is TRBV10-3 and J is TRBJ2-2. Germline CDR1 and CDR2: ENHRY and SYGVKD. The CDR3 extends over 16 amino acids. CDR3 sequence reads: CAISESTRRTTGELFF.

This chain uses TRBV12-3 or TRBV12-4 with TRBJ1-2. The CDR3 is 14 residues long. CDR3 residues: CASSLANRAGGYTF.

The chain carries TRBV25-1 and TRBJ2-3; TCRdb's D call, TRBD2, is unchecked because there is no DNA. The CDR3 has 13 amino acids. Per the germline V gene, CDR1 is MGHDK and CDR2 is SYGVNS. CDR3 sequence reads: CASRGLAGAAQYF. The full variable domain, in which reference TRBV25-1 and TRBJ2-3 provide the parts outside the CDR3, is EADIYQTPRYLVIGTGKKITLECSQTMGHDKMYWYQQDPGMELHLIHYSYGVNSTEKGDLSSESTVSRIRTEHFPLTLESARPSHTSQYLCASRGLAGAAQYFGPGTRLTVL.

The chain links TRBV2 to TRBJ2-2; TCRdb lists TRBD1, though no DNA is available to test this call. Germline V gives CDR1 SNHLY, CDR2 FYNNEI. The CDR3 has 15 amino acids. This CDR3 reads CASSSRGQEGGELFF.

The V call is TRBV2, the J call TRBJ1-3; the D call from TCRdb, TRBD1, cannot be confirmed without DNA. There are 15 residues in the CDR3. CDR1 and CDR2 from the germline V gene are SNHLY and FYNNEI. CDR3 protein: CASSTGQGVGNTIYF.

V usage is TRBV5-1 and J usage is TRBJ2-3. CDR1 is SGHRS and CDR2 is YFSETQ in the germline V gene. The CDR3 length is 15 residues. The CDR3 here is CASSFGVTGQDTQYF.

Here the CDR3 reads CASHGTGGMQPQHF. This chain connects TRBV6-6 to TRBJ1-5; lacking DNA, the TRBD1 call made by TCRdb goes unchecked. There are 14 residues in the CDR3. The germline V gene encodes CDR1 MNHNY and CDR2 SVGAGI (reference sequence).

The gene calls are TRBV20-1 and TRBJ2-2. The CDR3 is 12 amino acids. Per germline, CDR1 DFQATT and CDR2 SNEGSKA (reference sequence). CDR3 amino acids: CSAPKEPGELFF.

The chain combines TRBV5-6 with TRBJ2-1; TCRdb's assignment of TRBD1 cannot be checked, as there is no DNA. The V gene's germline CDR1 is SGHDT and CDR2 YYEEEE. The CDR3 has 15 residues. CDR3 sequence: CASSWTDRAVDEQFF. Full variable domain (missing parts from reference TRBV5-6 and TRBJ2-1): DAGVTQSPTHLIKTRGQQVTLRCSPKSGHDTVSWYQQALGQGPQFIFQYYEEEERQRGNFPDRFSGHQFPNYSSELNVNALLLGDSALYLCASSWTDRAVDEQFFGPGTRLTVL.

The chain has TRBV5-6 and TRBJ2-1; TCRdb indicates TRBD2, and absent DNA this call remains unverified. The CDR3 is made up of 16 amino acids. The germline CDR1 and CDR2 sequences are SGHDT and YYEEEE. The CDR3 here is CASSFLYGLAGDEQFF.

V gene TRBV7-2 combines with J gene TRBJ2-2; without DNA, the TCRdb call of TRBD2 cannot be checked. Germline CDR1 SGHTA, CDR2 FQGNSA. The CDR3 loop spans 17 amino acids. CDR3: CASSSSSPGTRRGELFF.

The chain employs TRBV5-1 and TRBJ2-7; the TRBD1 assignment by TCRdb is unverifiable without DNA. CDR3 length: 17 amino acids. Per the germline V gene, CDR1 is SGHRS and CDR2 is YFSETQ. This CDR3 is CASSDGPLGPLGYEQYF.

V is TRBV10-3 and J is TRBJ2-5; TCRdb's assignment of TRBD2 cannot be checked, as there is no DNA. This CDR3 is built from 17 residues. Germline assignment: CDR1 ENHRY and CDR2 SYGVKD. The chain's CDR3 is CAISESGGKVDQETQYF.

The chain uses TRBV6-2 or TRBV6-3 and TRBJ2-2; the D call of TRBD1 rests on TCRdb alone, since no DNA is present to check it. CDR1 and CDR2 from the germline V gene are MNHEY and SVGEGT. This CDR3 is built from 16 residues. The CDR3 loop is CASSEPRGVSAGELFF.

V is TRBV29-1 and J is TRBJ2-1; the D call of TRBD2 rests on TCRdb alone, since no DNA is present to check it. From germline, CDR1 is SQVTM and CDR2 ANQGSEA. This CDR3 is built from 15 residues. The CDR3 region is CSAALAGYDGDEQFF.

V usage is TRBV7-2 and J usage is TRBJ2-7; the TCRdb D gene call, TRBD2, has no DNA to confirm it. This CDR3 is 13 amino acids long. Germline CDR1 SGHTA, CDR2 FQGNSA. The CDR3 region is CASTVPSGAEQYF.

The V and J genes are TRBV11-2 and TRBJ1-2; TCRdb gives TRBD1 as the D gene, but with no DNA this cannot be confirmed. Germline V CDR1 and CDR2: SGHAT, FQNNGV. The CDR3 contains 16 residues. The CDR3 sequence is CASSLVRTGDVYGYTF.

The chain is built from TRBV11-2 and TRBJ2-1; TCRdb gives TRBD1 as the D gene, but with no DNA this cannot be confirmed. The V gene's germline CDR1 is SGHAT and CDR2 FQNNGV. This CDR3 is built from 15 residues. CDR3 protein: CASRNPGQGNNEQFF.

The chain combines TRBV7-9 with TRBJ2-1; TCRdb's assignment of TRBD1 cannot be checked, as there is no DNA. CDR3 length: 16 amino acids. Germline CDR1 is SEHNR and CDR2 is FQNEAQ (reference sequence). The CDR3 loop reads CASSEGGHRRRNEQFF.

V usage is TRBV7-9 and J usage is TRBJ2-3; the TCRdb call, TRBD1, lacks DNA for checking. The CDR3 spans 17 residues. CDR1 and CDR2 (germline): SEHNR, FQNEAQ (reference sequence). CDR3 residues: CASSLVAGLGATDTQYF.